This T cell receptor beta chain appears in the sequencing data of a study of blood T cell repertoires in COVID-19. As for the study in general: T cells, B-cell-depleted T cells, or PBMCs supplied cDNA or gDNA.

In the source study's methods: Scientists estimated how many nucleated cells there were by amplifying reference gene primers. Clones were sequenced by immunoSEQ multiplex PCR, and TCRdb holds only the in-frame ones, with some missing. That table is the source of V, J and clone size, and D and trimming were worked out from the DNA. The sample has around 230,000 clones, 70% to 90% seen once. This clone was observed a handful of times. Germline V gene sequence: CDR1 LGHDT, CDR2 YNNKEL (reference sequence). The J segment lost 4 bases and the V segment lost 1 base, leaving 4 bases of the junction unmatched. The CDR3 totals 15 residues.

V is TRBV3-1 (or the pseudogene TRBV3-2) and J is TRBJ2-7; 10 nucleotides match TRBD1. The sample was peripheral blood. The receptor's source is a man over 45 with COVID-19, enrolled during active disease. The CDR3 DNA reads as TGTGCCAGCAGCCAAGGGGGACAGGGGACATACGAGCAGTACTTC. Translation: CASSQGGQGTYEQYF.